Listed below are T cell receptor beta chains from one sample, sequenced in a study of OX40 agonist ivuxolimab in advanced cancers. Libraries were prepared by immunoSEQ multiplex PCR; TCRdb keeps only in-frame clonotypes and omits some of them. The repertoire includes about 61,000 clones, about 92% of them detected once, and around 25% sits in the top ten. This material consisted of CD4+ or CD8+ T cells sorted from blood, taken in a trial of the OX40 agonist ivuxolimab. The receptors derive from an adult with an advanced solid tumor such as melanoma, head and neck, liver or kidney cancer. The CDR3 runs from the conserved cysteine through the conserved F or W. Fields, in order: clone size, V gene, D gene, J gene, CDR3 protein, CDR3 DNA. The D gene is left open where the match is weak. Clone size is shown for a subset of rows, as once, few, many or a class of expanded clone.

>NA|TRBV30|NA|TRBJ2-3
CACTLPSGTDTQYF
TGTGCCTGCACCCTTCCCTCAGGCACAGATACGCAGTATTTT
>NA|TRBV6-6|NA|TRBJ1-4
CASSRVEKLFF
TGTGCCAGCAGCCGCGTTGAAAAACTGTTTTTT
>NA|TRBV4-3|NA|TRBJ1-3
CASSPKSEGAGNTIYF
TGCGCCAGCAGCCCGAAATCGGAAGGGGCCGGAAACACCATATATTTT
>NA|TRBV27|NA|TRBJ2-5
CASSSLTQSLQETQYF
TGTGCCAGCAGTTCCCTGACACAATCTTTGCAAGAGACCCAGTACTTC
>NA|TRBV29-1|NA|TRBJ1-2
CSVYLESYGYTF
TGCAGCGTCTACCTGGAAAGCTATGGCTACACCTTC
>NA|TRBV7-6|NA|TRBJ2-7
CASSLVSGDEQYF
TGTGCCAGCAGCTTAGTGTCAGGGGACGAGCAGTACTTC
>NA|TRBV10-1|TRBD2|TRBJ2-1
CASSVPGLAGGGYRDEQFF
TGCGCCAGCAGTGTTCCGGGACTAGCGGGAGGGGGATATAGGGATGAGCAGTTCTTC
>NA|TRBV28|NA|TRBJ1-3
CASRLSGVGTIYF
TGTGCCAGCAGACTTTCGGGGGTTGGCACCATATATTTT
>NA|TRBV28|NA|TRBJ2-7
CASSYNRVTYEQYF
TGTGCCAGCAGTTACAACAGGGTGACCTACGAGCAGTACTTC
>NA|TRBV11-3|TRBD2|TRBJ2-3
CASSLLLAGGGTDTQYF
TGTGCCAGCAGCTTACTACTAGCGGGGGGAGGGACAGATACGCAGTATTTT
>NA|TRBV28|NA|TRBJ1-1
CASTEGSGGGRLKGTEAFF
TGTGCCAGCACAGAAGGGTCCGGCGGGGGCAGATTGAAGGGCACTGAAGCTTTCTTT
>NA|TRBV29-1|NA|TRBJ2-1
CSVEDGTSHDEQFF
TGCAGCGTTGAAGATGGTACTAGCCACGATGAGCAGTTCTTC
>NA|TRBV7-6|NA|TRBJ1-1
CASSPGPNTEAFF
TGTGCCAGCAGCCCCGGACCTAACACTGAAGCTTTCTTT
>NA|TRBV4-1|NA|TRBJ2-5
CASSQLAEQETQYF
TGCGCCAGCAGCCAGCTAGCCGAGCAAGAGACCCAGTACTTC
>NA|TRBV6-6|NA|TRBJ2-1
CASSYSDNEQFF
TGTGCCAGCAGTTACTCAGACAATGAGCAGTTCTTC
>NA|TRBV15|TRBD1|TRBJ2-7
CATSQGQPYEQYF
TGTGCCACCTCCCAGGGACAGCCCTACGAGCAGTACTTC
>NA|TRBV28|NA|TRBJ2-7
CASSPFDDEQYF
TGTGCCAGCAGTCCCTTTGACGACGAGCAGTACTTC
>NA|TRBV30|NA|TRBJ2-6
CAWSVGSGANVLTF
TGTGCCTGGAGTGTGGGCTCTGGGGCCAACGTCCTGACTTTC
>NA|TRBV30|NA|TRBJ2-3
CAWSVVDTQYF
TGTGCCTGGAGTGTAGTAGATACGCAGTATTTT
>NA|TRBV20-1|NA|TRBJ2-3
CSAGEFETQYF
TGCAGTGCTGGAGAATTCGAGACGCAGTATTTT
>NA|TRBV28|NA|TRBJ1-4
CATSRREGDEKLFF
TGTGCCACGAGTCGTCGGGAGGGAGATGAAAAACTGTTTTTT
>few|TRBV27|NA|TRBJ1-4
CASSDEGSEKLFF
TGTGCCAGCAGTGATGAAGGGAGTGAAAAACTGTTTTTT
>NA|TRBV28|NA|TRBJ1-6
CASTWDAGGTLHF
TGTGCCAGCACCTGGGACGCTGGTGGGACCCTCCACTTT
>NA|TRBV6-5|NA|TRBJ1-3
CASSYSRSSGNTIYF
TGTGCCAGCAGTTACTCTCGGAGCTCTGGAAACACCATATATTTT
>NA|TRBV29-1|TRBD2|TRBJ2-3
CSVEGGRAGYTDTQYF
TGCAGCGTTGAAGGCGGGAGGGCCGGGTACACAGATACGCAGTATTTT
>NA|TRBV30|TRBD1|TRBJ1-2
CAWDGDRGLGYTF
TGTGCCTGGGACGGGGACAGGGGGCTAGGCTACACCTTC
>medium-sized|TRBV30|NA|TRBJ2-2
CAWRAVGTSLNTGELFF
TGTGCCTGGAGGGCCGTAGGGACAAGTCTTAACACCGGGGAGCTGTTTTTT
>NA|TRBV28|TRBD1|TRBJ1-2
CASSETGVGYGYTF
TGTGCCAGCAGTGAAACAGGGGTCGGCTATGGCTACACCTTC
>NA|TRBV13|NA|TRBJ1-4
CASSLLSRAKLFF
TGTGCCAGCAGCTTACTTTCCCGGGCGAAACTGTTTTTT
>NA|TRBV28|TRBD1|TRBJ2-1
CASSLGQFYNEQFF
TGTGCCAGCAGTTTGGGACAGTTCTACAATGAGCAGTTCTTC
>NA|TRBV4-2|NA|TRBJ1-5
CASSQQPGVDQPQHF
TGTGCCAGCAGCCAGCAACCGGGGGTAGATCAGCCCCAGCATTTT
>NA|TRBV4-2|NA|TRBJ1-5
CASSQDTGFQPQHF
TGTGCCAGCAGCCAAGACACGGGGTTCCAGCCCCAGCATTTT
>NA|TRBV5-1|TRBD2|TRBJ2-1
CASSPTLAEDYNEQFF
TGCGCCAGCAGCCCCACACTAGCGGAAGACTACAATGAGCAGTTCTTC
>NA|TRBV6-5|TRBD2|TRBJ2-1
CASSSAGGPVWNEQFF
TGTGCCAGCAGTTCGGCGGGGGGGCCCGTTTGGAATGAGCAGTTCTTC
>NA|TRBV9|NA|TRBJ2-5
CASSPGSQETQYF
TGTGCCAGCAGCCCCGGGAGCCAAGAGACCCAGTACTTC
>NA|TRBV2|TRBD1|TRBJ1-5
CASSPTGYNQPQHF
TGTGCCAGCAGTCCGACAGGGTACAATCAGCCCCAGCATTTT
>NA|TRBV11-2|NA|TRBJ1-1
CASSFSPDTNTEAFF
TGTGCCAGCAGCTTTTCCCCAGACACGAACACTGAAGCTTTCTTT
>NA|TRBV30|NA|TRBJ2-4
CAWSRGRGTLAKNIQYF
TGTGCCTGGAGTCGAGGACGGGGTACCCTAGCCAAAAACATTCAGTACTTC
>NA|TRBV4-3|TRBD2|TRBJ2-7
CASSQDLPGSGAYEQYF
TGCGCCAGCAGCCAAGACCTTCCAGGGAGCGGGGCCTACGAGCAGTACTTC
>once|TRBV27|NA|TRBJ2-2
CASSLSNRPGELFF
TGTGCCAGCAGTTTATCTAACAGGCCCGGGGAGCTGTTTTTT
>NA|TRBV30|TRBD1|TRBJ1-6
CAWRTGYGIRESPLHF
TGTGCCTGGAGGACAGGGTATGGAATAAGGGAATCACCCCTCCACTTT
>NA|TRBV30|NA|TRBJ1-2
CAWSVPANYGYTF
TGTGCCTGGAGTGTACCGGCTAACTATGGCTACACCTTC
>once|TRBV27|TRBD2|TRBJ2-7
CASTVSGGWEQYF
TGTGCCAGCACCGTGTCGGGGGGATGGGAGCAGTACTTC
>NA|TRBV4-1|TRBD2|TRBJ2-1
CASSQEDRAGVRGEQFF
TGCGCCAGCAGCCAAGAGGACCGAGCGGGAGTTCGGGGTGAGCAGTTCTTC
>NA|TRBV5-4|NA|TRBJ1-2
CASAGGEQGSYGYTF
TGTGCCAGCGCTGGAGGGGAGCAGGGGTCCTATGGCTACACCTTC
>NA|TRBV28|NA|TRBJ2-1
CASSSRGLGLDEQFF
TGTGCCAGCAGTTCACGGGGGCTGGGTCTGGATGAGCAGTTCTTC
>NA|TRBV2|NA|TRBJ2-1
CASSEMFGVLGNEQFF
TGTGCCAGCTCTGAAATGTTCGGGGTGTTGGGCAATGAGCAGTTCTTC
>NA|TRBV6-5|NA|TRBJ1-3
CASSFGDTIYF
TGTGCCAGCAGCTTTGGGGACACCATATATTTT
>NA|TRBV4-1|TRBD2|TRBJ2-3
CASSQERGLAGIDTQYF
TGCGCCAGCAGCCAAGAACGTGGACTAGCGGGAATAGATACGCAGTATTTT
>NA|TRBV9|NA|TRBJ2-2
CASSAGGELFF
TGTGCCAGCAGCGCTGGGGGGGAGCTGTTTTTT
>NA|TRBV6-6|NA|TRBJ1-2
CAAWGEEGYTF
TGTGCGGCCTGGGGTGAAGAAGGCTACACCTTC
>NA|TRBV28|NA|TRBJ2-2
CASSQLGVNTGELFF
TGTGCCAGCAGCCAATTGGGGGTGAACACCGGGGAGCTGTTTTTT
>NA|TRBV28|TRBD2|TRBJ2-1
CASRSGLGTYNEQFF
TGTGCCAGCAGATCGGGACTAGGGACCTACAATGAGCAGTTCTTC
>NA|TRBV2|TRBD2|TRBJ2-5
CASYSGGYRETQYF
TGTGCCAGTTATTCGGGGGGGTATAGAGAGACCCAGTACTTC